Shown below are 27 T cell receptor beta chains from a single sample sequenced in a study of blood T cell repertoires in COVID-19 (dated by TCRdb to the early 2020s). Library generation was performed with the immunoSEQ multiplex PCR assay. TCRdb limited this immuneACCESS table to in-frame rearrangements with V and J called. A share of clones is missing; checked studies link under half to unresolved V genes, and the rest is unexplained. The sample table records under 500,000 clones; 80% to 90% of these occur just once. Clones ranked in the top ten supply 0.95% to 1.2% of the sample. The sample was PBMCs or T cells enriched from blood (not recorded which). Source of these receptors: a man younger than 40 who had recovered from COVID-19.

The rearrangement uses TRBV14 and TRBJ2-3; D remains ambiguous. V dropped 1 base and J dropped 2 bases, with 10 bases sitting between them. Germline V CDR1 and CDR2: SGHDN, FVKESK. This CDR3 region has 15 residues. Written as DNA, the CDR3 is TGTGCCAGCAGCCAAGTTCCCTACGCCACAGATACGCAGTATTTT. As protein: CASSQVPYATDTQYF.

This chain links TRBV3-1 (or the pseudogene TRBV3-2) with TRBJ2-5; D is possibly TRBD2 (6 bases). The ends were cut back, 0 bases at V and 3 bases at J, with 11 bases in the middle. The germline V gene has CDR1 LGHDT and CDR2 YNNKEL (reference sequence). This CDR3 is 15 amino acids long. The CDR3 coding sequence is TGTGCCAGCAGCCAAGATCTCGGGAGCGAAGAGACCCAGTACTTC. Its protein product is CASSQDLGSEETQYF.

J is TRBJ2-1 and V is TRBV19; TRBD2 agrees at 13 bases. This CDR3 spans 18 amino acids. Unmatched junction bases numbered 4, after V lost 0 bases and J lost 2 bases. Germline V gene data show CDR1 as LNHDA and CDR2 as SQIVND (reference sequence). The CDR3 coding sequence is TGTGCCAGTAGTATAGAGGGACTAGCGGGAATAACCTACAATGAGCAGTTCTTC. It codes for CASSIEGLAGITYNEQFF.

V is TRBV4-1 and J is TRBJ2-7, with 7 bases fitting TRBD2. The CDR3 covers 13 residues. Germline V gives CDR1 MGHRA, CDR2 YSYEKL. V lost 4 bases to trimming and J lost 7 bases; unmatched junction nucleotides: 7. The CDR3 reads CASSRGEGLEQYF. The CDR3 DNA is TGCGCCAGCAGCCGGGGCGAGGGACTAGAGCAGTACTTC.

This chain connects TRBV19 to TRBJ1-5, with D possibly being TRBD1 (5 bases). CDR3 length: 14 residues. The V and J ends lost 6 bases and 5 bases respectively, with 14 bases between them. CDR1 is LNHDA, CDR2 SQIVND, per germline (reference sequence). The DNA of the CDR3 is TGTGCCAGTAGAGACAGAACAGGAGATCAGCCCCAGCATTTT. Amino acid sequence: CASRDRTGDQPQHF.

The sample holds a few counts of this clone. This rearrangement joins TRBV2 to TRBJ2-1; tentative D call: TRBD2 (6 bases). The CDR3 is made up of 14 amino acids. The V end was cut by 4 bases, the J end by 9 bases, with 16 bases between. Germline V gene data show CDR1 as SNHLY and CDR2 as FYNNEI. The CDR3 DNA is TGTGCCAGCAGTGCGTCCCGACTAGAGGGTGAGCAGTTCTTC. Its translation is CASSASRLEGEQFF.

The DNA of the CDR3 is TGCGCCAGCAGTATCCGGGAGGGCCGTGATGAGCAGTTCTTC. It specifies CASSIREGRDEQFF. The rearrangement links TRBV10-2 to TRBJ2-1; TRBD2 aligns across 8 bases. The germline CDR1 and CDR2 sequences are WSHSY and SAAADI. CDR3 length: 14 residues. Trimming took 5 bases from V and 8 from J; bases not matched to a gene: 8.

There are a few counts of this clone. V and J are TRBV19 and TRBJ1-6; 9 positions match TRBD1. CDR1 and CDR2 (germline): LNHDA, SQIVND (reference sequence). The CDR3 sequence is 14 residues long. V was clipped by 4 bases and J by 7 bases; unmatched bases: 2. CDR3 protein: CASSRGTGNSPLHF. In DNA form, the CDR3 reads TGTGCCAGTAGTAGGGGGACAGGGAATTCACCCCTCCACTTT.

The V call is TRBV15, the J call TRBJ1-5; 8 bases are shared with TRBD1. Germline values: CDR1 LNHNV, CDR2 YYDKDF (reference sequence). V was clipped by 0 bases and J by 5 bases; unmatched bases: 9. The CDR3 consists of 17 residues. For the CDR3, the DNA is TGTGCCACCAGCAGAGATCTCACAGGGGGAAGAGATCAGCCCCAGCATTTT. It translates to CATSRDLTGGRDQPQHF.

The chain has TRBV30 and TRBJ2-6, with D tentatively TRBD1 (7 bases). This CDR3 comprises 16 residues. CDR1 GTSNPN and CDR2 SVGIG come from the germline V gene (reference sequence). V gave up 3 bases and J gave up 0 bases, with 12 bases separating them. As DNA, the CDR3 is TGTGCCTGGAGAGGGCAGGGGGGCTCTGGGGCCAACGTCCTGACTTTC. Amino acid sequence: CAWRGQGGSGANVLTF.

J is TRBJ1-5 and V is TRBV6-5; TRBD1 is a possible D gene (6 bases). The germline V and J ends were trimmed by 0 bases and 4 bases, with 10 bases remaining between them. The CDR3 is 15 amino acids. CDR1 MNHEY and CDR2 SVGAGI come from the germline V gene. CDR3 nucleotide sequence: TGTGCCAGCAGTTACTCACAGGGTGGAAATCAGCCCCAGCATTTT. Translating gives CASSYSQGGNQPQHF.

Here the CDR3 reads CASSLSTGGGNQPQHF. The CDR3 DNA follows: TGTGCCAGCAGCCTATCGACAGGAGGAGGCAATCAGCCCCAGCATTTT. This chain links TRBV7-9 with TRBJ1-5; maybe TRBD1 (6 bases). V shed 5 bases and J shed 2 bases, with 16 bases lying between them. Germline V gene lookup returns CDR1 SEHNR and CDR2 FQNEAQ (reference sequence). The CDR3 totals 16 residues.

This rearrangement joins TRBV28 to TRBJ2-7; 7 positions agree with TRBD2. The J segment lost 6 bases and the V segment lost 6 bases, leaving 11 bases of the junction unmatched. The CDR3 is 14 amino acids. In germline, CDR1 is MDHEN, CDR2 SYDVKM. The CDR3 DNA reads as TGTGCCAGCAGGCGAGTAGCGGGTAATTTCGAGCAGTACTTC. The encoded protein is CASRRVAGNFEQYF.

In DNA form, the CDR3 reads TGTGCCAGCAACCAACTGGTGATGAGGAACACTGAAGCTTTCTTT. Translation: CASNQLVMRNTEAFF. The chain employs TRBV7-9 and TRBJ1-1; no clear D. Trimming removed 7 bases from V and 1 base from J, with 16 bases in between. The CDR3 consists of 15 residues. The germline gives CDR1 SEHNR, CDR2 FQNEAQ (reference sequence).

V is TRBV5-4 and J is TRBJ1-4, with 7 bases fitting TRBD1. V shed 2 bases and J 3 bases; nucleotides not matched to a gene: 7. The germline CDR1 and CDR2 sequences are SGHNT and YYREEE (reference sequence). The CDR3 sequence is 16 residues long. The chain's CDR3 is CASSLGLGTANEKLFF. CDR3 coding DNA: TGTGCCAGCAGCTTAGGTCTCGGGACAGCTAATGAAAAACTGTTTTTT.

The genes are TRBV30 and TRBJ1-5; D possibly corresponds to TRBD1 (5 bases). The CDR3 is 15 residues long. Trimming removed 3 bases at V and 7 bases at J, with 19 bases between. Germline V gene lookup returns CDR1 GTSNPN and CDR2 SVGIG (reference sequence). The chain's CDR3 is CAWRGTGRGLQPQHF. The CDR3 DNA sequence: TGTGCCTGGAGGGGAACAGGTCGGGGACTCCAGCCCCAGCATTTT.

The chain has TRBV27 and TRBJ1-4, with a possible D match to TRBD1 (5 bases). Germline V lookup: CDR1 MNHEY, CDR2 SMNVEV (reference sequence). Trimming shortened V by 8 bases and J by 3 bases, and 16 bases separated the two germline ends. The CDR3 runs 15 residues. The DNA for the CDR3 is TGTGCCAGCGGACCCGGGGGAGAAGCTAATGAAAAACTGTTTTTT. It translates to CASGPGGEANEKLFF.

CDR3 sequence (DNA): TGTGCCATCAGGAAGACAGGCGGCAACTATGGCTACACCTTC. It is translated as CAIRKTGGNYGYTF. The chain joins TRBV10-3 to TRBJ1-2; tentatively, D is TRBD1 (6 bases). Germline CDR1 is ENHRY and CDR2 is SYGVKD. The CDR3 spans 14 residues. V lost 6 bases to trimming and J lost 2 bases, with 13 bases between them.

V is TRBV12-5 and J is TRBJ2-1; 7 bases are a match to TRBD1. Losses at the gene ends were 5 bases for V and 3 bases for J; bases not matched to a gene: 4. Germline V lookup: CDR1 LGHNT, CDR2 FRNRAP. The CDR3 spans 14 residues. For the CDR3, the DNA is TGTGCTAGTGGTACAGGGGTTTACTACAATGAGCAGTTCTTC. Its protein is CASGTGVYYNEQFF.

V and J are TRBV7-9 and TRBJ1-2; D is unresolved. Germline-derived CDR1 and CDR2 are SEHNR and FQNEAQ (reference sequence). V dropped 3 bases and J dropped 1 base, with 18 bases sitting between them. CDR3 length: 17 amino acids. The CDR3, as DNA: TGTGCCAGCAGCTTTTTCCCAGCCAAAGCGTATAACTATGGCTACACCTTC. Encoded protein: CASSFFPAKAYNYGYTF.

CDR3 sequence (DNA): TGTGCCAGCAGCTTGCAGGGACAGCCCCAGCATTTT. Translated: CASSLQGQPQHF. The rearrangement joins TRBV5-8 to TRBJ1-5; tentatively, D is TRBD1 (5 bases). The length of the CDR3 is 12 residues. Trimming cost V 1 base and J 7 bases, with 6 bases left between them. Germline V CDR1 and CDR2: SGHTS, YDEGEE.

This rearrangement joins TRBV6-5 to TRBJ2-2; TRBD2 aligns across 8 bases. This CDR3 is 15 amino acids long. With 5 bases clipped from V and 7 bases from J, the junction kept 9 bases outside the gene matches. CDR1 is MNHEY, CDR2 SVGAGI, per germline. This CDR3 is CASSHTSGSNGELFF. CDR3 nucleotides: TGTGCCAGCAGTCATACCAGCGGGAGCAACGGGGAGCTGTTTTTT.

Only one count was recorded for this clone. The CDR3 loop is CASSLQGRGPVNTEAFF. The CDR3 DNA reads TGTGCCAGCAGCTTACAGGGGAGAGGTCCGGTGAACACTGAAGCTTTCTTT. The rearrangement links TRBV11-2 to TRBJ1-1, with TRBD1 as a possible D gene (6 bases). The CDR3 is 17 residues long. The V end lost 2 bases, the J end lost 0 bases, and 16 bases lay between the germline ends. Per germline, CDR1 SGHAT and CDR2 FQNNGV.

The rearrangement links TRBV12-5 to TRBJ2-2; 10 positions agree with TRBD2. The J segment lost 4 bases and the V segment lost 5 bases, leaving 4 bases of the junction unmatched. Germline lookup yields CDR1 LGHNT and CDR2 FRNRAP. The CDR3 is 15 residues long. The CDR3 DNA follows: TGTGCTAGTGGTCCAGCGGGAGGGGGCACCGGGGAGCTGTTTTTT. This encodes CASGPAGGGTGELFF.

V is TRBV13 and J is TRBJ2-7; TRBD2 aligns across 8 bases. The germline V gene has CDR1 PRHDT and CDR2 FYEKMQ (reference sequence). V lost 1 base, J lost 4 bases, and 12 bases stayed unmatched. This CDR3 region has 17 residues. The CDR3 bases are TGTGCCAGCAGCTTAGAATCCAGCGGGAGCTTTCAGTACGAGCAGTACTTC. Residues: CASSLESSGSFQYEQYF.

The chain couples TRBV10-1 to TRBJ1-4; no firm D call. This CDR3 is 13 amino acids long. Germline CDR1 WNHNN, CDR2 SYGVQD (reference sequence). The V and J ends lost 3 bases and 8 bases respectively, with 10 bases between them. For the CDR3, the DNA is TGCGCCAGCAGTGATAGAGGTCACGAAAAACTGTTTTTT. The encoded protein is CASSDRGHEKLFF.

This chain joins TRBV7-7 and TRBJ2-7, with TRBD1 matching 7 bases. The CDR3 loop spans 13 amino acids. The trim removed 5 bases at V and 5 bases at J, leaving 6 bases unmatched. From germline, CDR1 is SSHAT and CDR2 FNYEAQ (reference sequence). DNA for the CDR3: TGTGCCAGCAGCCCGTCCGGGACAGACGAGCAGTACTTC. This encodes CASSPSGTDEQYF.